This T cell receptor beta chain was sequenced for a study of T cell responses to AZD1222 COVID-19 vaccine. Clones were read by immunoSEQ multiplex PCR, and TCRdb kept only the in-frame ones, dropping some. Altogether 55,000 to 60,000 clones are present, approximately 89% being singletons, with the ten largest covering 15% to 20%. CDR1 is MNHEY, CDR2 SVGEGT, per germline. This CDR3 is built from 15 residues. Trimming removed 2 bases from V and 6 bases from J, with 16 bases in between. This receptor was taken from an adult in good health. Source: peripheral blood, taken on day 0 of MenACWY control vaccination. The chain carries TRBV6-2 or TRBV6-3 and TRBJ2-5, with D maybe TRBD2 (5 bases). The chain's CDR3 is CASSYGTLAGQTQYF. CDR3 nucleotides: TGTGCCAGCAGTTACGGAACCCTAGCCGGCCAGACCCAGTACTTC.